This TCR beta chain was recorded in a study of vaccination and CD4 T cells after COVID-19. In the study overall: SARS-CoV-2, HCoV-NL63, HCoV-OC43 and HCoV-229E supplied the overlapping spike peptides used to stimulate cells.

With the Oncomine TCR Beta short-read assay, DNA from cultured CD4+ T cells was sequenced. Genomic DNA was taken out of cultured CD4+ T cells by extraction. TCRdb re-analysed the PCR reads in MiXCR, keeping a single row per CDR3 protein. This table holds over 8,000 distinct CDR3 sequences, 63% found once. Germline values: CDR1 SGHTA, CDR2 FQGTGA. The CDR3 sequence is 13 residues long. V dropped 4 bases and J dropped 7 bases, with 13 bases sitting between them. For this clonotype: What it binds is unknown.

Indicated treatment: roughly 10-day PBMC culture with coronavirus spike peptide pools or control peptides (ViraFEST assay). The ViraFEST method relied on peptide pools to expand antigen-specific T cells, followed by TCR sequencing. Sequencing was done on a sample of CD4+ T cells from blood, cultured in vitro. V is TRBV7-3 and J is TRBJ2-5; D perhaps matches TRBD1 (6 bases). This clonotype was sampled from a human donor who had recovered from COVID-19. CDR3 loop: CASSSGQSATQYF. CDR3 DNA sequence: TGTGCCAGCAGCTCAGGACAGTCCGCGACCCAGTACTTC.